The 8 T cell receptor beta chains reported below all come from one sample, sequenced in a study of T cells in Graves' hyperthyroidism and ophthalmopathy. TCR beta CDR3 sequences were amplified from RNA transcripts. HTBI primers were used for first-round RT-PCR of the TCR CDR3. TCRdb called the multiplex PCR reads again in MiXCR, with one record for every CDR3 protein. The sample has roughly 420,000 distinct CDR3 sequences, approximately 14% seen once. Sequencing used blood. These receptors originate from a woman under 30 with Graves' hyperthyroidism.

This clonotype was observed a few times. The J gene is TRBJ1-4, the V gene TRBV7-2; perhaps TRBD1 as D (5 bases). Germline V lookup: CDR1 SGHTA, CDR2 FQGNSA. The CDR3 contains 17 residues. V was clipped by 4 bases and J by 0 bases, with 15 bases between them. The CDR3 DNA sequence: TGTGCCAGCAGCTATAAAACAGGAATTTCAACTAATGAAAAACTGTTTTTT. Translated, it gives CASSYKTGISTNEKLFF. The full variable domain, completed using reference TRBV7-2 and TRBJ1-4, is GAGVSQSPSNKVTEKGKDVELRCDPISGHTALYWYRQSLGQGLEFLIYFQGNSAPDKSGLPSDRFSAERTGGSVSTLTIQRTQQEDSAVYLCASSYKTGISTNEKLFFGSGTQLSVL.

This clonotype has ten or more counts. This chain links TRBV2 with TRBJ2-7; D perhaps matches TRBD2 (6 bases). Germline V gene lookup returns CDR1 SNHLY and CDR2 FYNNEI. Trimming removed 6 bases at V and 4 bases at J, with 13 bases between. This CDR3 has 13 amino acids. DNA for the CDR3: TGTGCCAGCAGGCGGGACCTCTCTTACGAGCAGTACTTC. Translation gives CASRRDLSYEQYF. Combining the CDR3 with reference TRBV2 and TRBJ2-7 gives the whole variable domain EPEVTQTPSHQVTQMGQEVILRCVPISNHLYFYWYRQILGQKVEFLVSFYNNEISEKSEIFDDQFSVERPDGSNFTLKIRSTKLEDSAMYFCASRRDLSYEQYFGPGTRLTVT.

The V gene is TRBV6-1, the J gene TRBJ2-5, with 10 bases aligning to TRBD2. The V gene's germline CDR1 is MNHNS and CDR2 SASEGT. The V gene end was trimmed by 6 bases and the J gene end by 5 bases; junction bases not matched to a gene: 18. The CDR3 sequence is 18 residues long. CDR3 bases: TGTGCCAGCAGCCGCTCGGATATAGCGGGAGGAAGAGGGGAGACCCAGTACTTC. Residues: CASSRSDIAGGRGETQYF.

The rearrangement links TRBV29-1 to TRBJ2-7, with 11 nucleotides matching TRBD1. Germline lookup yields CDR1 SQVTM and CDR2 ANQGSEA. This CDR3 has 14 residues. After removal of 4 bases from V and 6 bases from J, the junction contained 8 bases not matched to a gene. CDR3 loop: CSVGGTGGSLEQYF. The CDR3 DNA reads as TGCAGCGTTGGGGGGACAGGGGGTTCTCTCGAGCAGTACTTC.

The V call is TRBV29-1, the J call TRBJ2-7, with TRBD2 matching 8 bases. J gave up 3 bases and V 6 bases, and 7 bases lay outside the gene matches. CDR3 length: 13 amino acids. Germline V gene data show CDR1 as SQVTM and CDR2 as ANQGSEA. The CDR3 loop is CSVLGTRGYEQYF. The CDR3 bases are TGCAGCGTCCTAGGGACTAGAGGCTACGAGCAGTACTTC.

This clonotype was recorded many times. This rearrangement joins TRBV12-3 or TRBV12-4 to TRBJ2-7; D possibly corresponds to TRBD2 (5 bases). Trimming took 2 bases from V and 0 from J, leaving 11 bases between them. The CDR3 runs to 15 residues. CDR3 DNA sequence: TGTGCCAGCAGTTTACAAGCGGACGGCTCCTACGAGCAGTACTTC. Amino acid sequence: CASSLQADGSYEQYF.

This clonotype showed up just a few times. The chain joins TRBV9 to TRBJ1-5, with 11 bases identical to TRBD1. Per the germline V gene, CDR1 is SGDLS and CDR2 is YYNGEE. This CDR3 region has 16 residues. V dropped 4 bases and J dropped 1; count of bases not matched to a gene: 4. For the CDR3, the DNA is TGTGCCAGCAGCACCGGGACAGGGGGAAGCAATCAGCCCCAGCATTTT. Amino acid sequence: CASSTGTGGSNQPQHF.

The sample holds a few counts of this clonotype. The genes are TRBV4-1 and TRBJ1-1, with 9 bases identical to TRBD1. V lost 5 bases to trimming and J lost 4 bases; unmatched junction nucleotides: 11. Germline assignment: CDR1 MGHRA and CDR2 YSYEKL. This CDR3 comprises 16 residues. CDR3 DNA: TGCGCCAGCAGCTCACGTTACCGGGACAGGGTCACTGAAGCTTTCTTT. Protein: CASSSRYRDRVTEAFF.